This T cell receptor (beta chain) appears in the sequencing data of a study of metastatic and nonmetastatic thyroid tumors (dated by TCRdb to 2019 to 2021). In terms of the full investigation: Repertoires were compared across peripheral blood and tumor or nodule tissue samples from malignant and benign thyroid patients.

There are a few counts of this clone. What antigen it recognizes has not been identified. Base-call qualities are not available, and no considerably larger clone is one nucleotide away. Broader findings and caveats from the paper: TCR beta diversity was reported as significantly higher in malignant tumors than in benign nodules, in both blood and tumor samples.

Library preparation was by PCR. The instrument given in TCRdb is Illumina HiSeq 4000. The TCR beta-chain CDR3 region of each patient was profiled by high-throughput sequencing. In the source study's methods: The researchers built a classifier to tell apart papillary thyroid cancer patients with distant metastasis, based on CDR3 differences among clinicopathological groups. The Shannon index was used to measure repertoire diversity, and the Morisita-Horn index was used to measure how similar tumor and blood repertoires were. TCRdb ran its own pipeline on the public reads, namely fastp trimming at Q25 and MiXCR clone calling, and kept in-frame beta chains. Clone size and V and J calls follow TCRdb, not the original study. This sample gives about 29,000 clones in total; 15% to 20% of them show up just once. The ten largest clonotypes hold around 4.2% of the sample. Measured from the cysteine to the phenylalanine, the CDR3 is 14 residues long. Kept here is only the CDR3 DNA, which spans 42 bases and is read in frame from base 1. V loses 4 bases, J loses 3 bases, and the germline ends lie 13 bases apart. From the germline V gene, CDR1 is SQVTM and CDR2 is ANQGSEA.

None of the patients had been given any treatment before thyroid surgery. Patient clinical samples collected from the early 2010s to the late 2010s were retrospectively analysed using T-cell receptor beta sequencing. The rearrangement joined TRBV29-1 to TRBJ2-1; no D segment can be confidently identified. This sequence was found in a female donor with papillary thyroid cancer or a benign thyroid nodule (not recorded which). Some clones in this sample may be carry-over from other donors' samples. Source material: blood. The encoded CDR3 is CSVGRHNGYNEQFF. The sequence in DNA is TGCAGCGTTGGGCGACACAACGGCTACAATGAGCAGTTCTTC.